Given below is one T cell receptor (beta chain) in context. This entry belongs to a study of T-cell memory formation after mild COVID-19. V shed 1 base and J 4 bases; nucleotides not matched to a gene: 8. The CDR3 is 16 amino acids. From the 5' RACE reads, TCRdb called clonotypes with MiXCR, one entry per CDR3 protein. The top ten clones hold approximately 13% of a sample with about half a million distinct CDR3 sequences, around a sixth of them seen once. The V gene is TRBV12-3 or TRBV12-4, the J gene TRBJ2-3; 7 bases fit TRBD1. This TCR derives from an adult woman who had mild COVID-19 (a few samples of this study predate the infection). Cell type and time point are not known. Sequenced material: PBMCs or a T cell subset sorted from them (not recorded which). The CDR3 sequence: CASSLVPGGKSDTQYF. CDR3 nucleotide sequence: TGTGCCAGCAGTTTAGTTCCAGGGGGAAAATCAGATACGCAGTATTTT.